This T cell receptor (beta chain) was recorded in a study of control samples from healthy donors and cancer patients. TCRdb's table, derived via immunoSEQ multiplex PCR, lists solely in-frame clones and lacks some. The sample yields about 100,000 clones, about 88% seen once. Germline V gene sequence: CDR1 LGHNA, CDR2 YSLEER. The CDR3 covers 15 residues. Trimming left V 1 base short and J 0 bases short, with 8 bases between. The specimen sequenced was blood. The J gene is TRBJ2-3, the V gene TRBV4-3, with D possibly TRBD2 on 5 matching bases. The source is a woman between 45 and 65 years old in good health. CDR3 sequence reads: CASSQARASTDTQYF. CDR3 nucleotide sequence: TGCGCCAGCAGCCAAGCGAGGGCTAGCACAGATACGCAGTATTTT.